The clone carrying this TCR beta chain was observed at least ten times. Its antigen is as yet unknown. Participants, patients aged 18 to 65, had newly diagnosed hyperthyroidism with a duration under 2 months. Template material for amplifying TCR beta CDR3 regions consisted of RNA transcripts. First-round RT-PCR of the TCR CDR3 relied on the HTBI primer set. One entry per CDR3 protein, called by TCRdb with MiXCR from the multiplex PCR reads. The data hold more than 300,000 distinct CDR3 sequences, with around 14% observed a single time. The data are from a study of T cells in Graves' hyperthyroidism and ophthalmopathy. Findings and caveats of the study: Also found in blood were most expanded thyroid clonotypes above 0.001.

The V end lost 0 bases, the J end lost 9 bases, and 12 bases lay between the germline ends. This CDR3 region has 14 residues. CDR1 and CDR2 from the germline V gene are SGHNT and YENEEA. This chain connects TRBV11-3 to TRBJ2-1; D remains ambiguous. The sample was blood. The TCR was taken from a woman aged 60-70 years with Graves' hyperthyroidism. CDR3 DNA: TGTGCCAGCAGCTTAGATTTAAGTTCCCGTGAGCAGTTCTTC. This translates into CASSLDLSSREQFF.